What follows is one T cell receptor beta chain and its context. TCRdb independently ran MiXCR on the 5' RACE reads; one entry per CDR3 protein. The data hold 1.5 million to 2 million distinct CDR3 sequences, with under 35% observed a single time. The data belong to a study of identical twins. Trimming removed 2 bases from V and 8 bases from J, with 15 bases in between. The CDR3 runs to 13 residues. Germline CDR1 reads SQVTM; CDR2 reads ANQGSEA. This TCR was sampled from a newborn girl in good health. The sequenced sample was cord blood. The chain employs TRBV29-1 and TRBJ1-2; D remains ambiguous. CDR3 sequence (DNA): TGCAGCGTTGAAAACGGGCTCCCGTGGGGCTACACCTTC. Protein sequence: CSVENGLPWGYTF.